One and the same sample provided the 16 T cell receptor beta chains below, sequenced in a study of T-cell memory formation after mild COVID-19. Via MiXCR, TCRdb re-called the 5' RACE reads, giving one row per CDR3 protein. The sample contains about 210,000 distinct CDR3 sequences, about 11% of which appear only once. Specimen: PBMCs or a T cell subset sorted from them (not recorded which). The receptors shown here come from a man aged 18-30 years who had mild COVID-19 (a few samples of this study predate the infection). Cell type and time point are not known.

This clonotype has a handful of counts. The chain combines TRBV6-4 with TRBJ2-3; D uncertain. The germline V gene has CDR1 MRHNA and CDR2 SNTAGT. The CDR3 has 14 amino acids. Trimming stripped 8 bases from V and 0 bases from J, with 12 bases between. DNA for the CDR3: TGTGCCAGCCGGGCGGCCCCTAGCACAGATACGCAGTATTTT. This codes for CASRAAPSTDTQYF.

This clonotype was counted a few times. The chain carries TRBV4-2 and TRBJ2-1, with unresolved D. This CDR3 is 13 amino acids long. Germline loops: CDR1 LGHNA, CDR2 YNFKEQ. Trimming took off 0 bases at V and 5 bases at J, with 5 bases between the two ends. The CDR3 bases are TGTGCCAGCAGCCAAGACCACAACAATGAGCAGTTCTTC. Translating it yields CASSQDHNNEQFF.

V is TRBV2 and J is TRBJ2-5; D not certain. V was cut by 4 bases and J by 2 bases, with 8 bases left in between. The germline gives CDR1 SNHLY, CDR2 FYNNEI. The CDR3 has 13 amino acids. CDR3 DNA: TGTGCCAGCAGTGTTGCATGGCAAGAGACCCAGTACTTC. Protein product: CASSVAWQETQYF.

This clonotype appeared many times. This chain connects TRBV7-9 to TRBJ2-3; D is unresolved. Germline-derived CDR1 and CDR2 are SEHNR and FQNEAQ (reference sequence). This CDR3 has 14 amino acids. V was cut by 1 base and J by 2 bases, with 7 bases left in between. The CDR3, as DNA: TGTGCCAGCAGCTTAGGTGGGCTCACAGATACGCAGTATTTT. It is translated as CASSLGGLTDTQYF.

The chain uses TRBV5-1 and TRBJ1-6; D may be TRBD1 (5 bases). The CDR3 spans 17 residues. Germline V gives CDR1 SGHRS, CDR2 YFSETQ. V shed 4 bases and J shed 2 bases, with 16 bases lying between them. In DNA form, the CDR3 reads TGCGCCAGCAGCCGGGGTGGACAAGATGCCTATAATTCACCCCTCCACTTT. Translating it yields CASSRGGQDAYNSPLHF.

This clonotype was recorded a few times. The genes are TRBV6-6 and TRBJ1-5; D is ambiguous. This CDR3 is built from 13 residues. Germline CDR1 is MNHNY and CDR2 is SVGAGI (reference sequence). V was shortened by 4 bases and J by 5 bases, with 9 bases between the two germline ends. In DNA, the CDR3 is TGTGCCAGCAGTTCGCTCTGGGATCAGCCCCAGCATTTT. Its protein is CASSSLWDQPQHF.

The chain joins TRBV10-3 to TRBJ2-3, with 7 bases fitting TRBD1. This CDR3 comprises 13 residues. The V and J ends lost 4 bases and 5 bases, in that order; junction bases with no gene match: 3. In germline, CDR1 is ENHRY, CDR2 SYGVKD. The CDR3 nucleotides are TGTGCCATCAGTGGACAGGGCGGAGATACGCAGTATTTT. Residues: CAISGQGGDTQYF.

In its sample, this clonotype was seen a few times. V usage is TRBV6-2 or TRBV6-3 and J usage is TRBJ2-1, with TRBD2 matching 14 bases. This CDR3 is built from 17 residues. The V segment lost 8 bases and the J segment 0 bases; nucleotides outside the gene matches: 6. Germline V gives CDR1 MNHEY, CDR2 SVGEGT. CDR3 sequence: CASLTSGGGDSYNEQFF. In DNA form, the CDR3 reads TGTGCCAGCCTGACTAGCGGGGGGGGCGACTCCTACAATGAGCAGTTCTTC.

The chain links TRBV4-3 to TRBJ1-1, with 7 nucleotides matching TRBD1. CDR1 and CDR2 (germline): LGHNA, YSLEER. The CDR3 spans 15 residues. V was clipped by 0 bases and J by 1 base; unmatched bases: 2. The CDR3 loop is CASSQDGQANTEAFF. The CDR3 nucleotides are TGCGCCAGCAGCCAAGATGGACAGGCGAACACTGAAGCTTTCTTT.

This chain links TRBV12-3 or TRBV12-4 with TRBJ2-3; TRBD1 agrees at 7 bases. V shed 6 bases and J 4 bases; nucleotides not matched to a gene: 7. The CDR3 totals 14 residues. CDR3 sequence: CASRESQGADTQYF. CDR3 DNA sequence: TGTGCCAGCAGGGAGAGCCAGGGGGCAGATACGCAGTATTTT.

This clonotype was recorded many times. The CDR3 protein is CASSHGQANQPQHF. The CDR3 region has the DNA TGTGCCAGCAGTCACGGACAGGCAAATCAGCCCCAGCATTTT. J is TRBJ1-5 and V is TRBV12-3 or TRBV12-4; 7 bases map to TRBD1. V was clipped by 5 bases and J by 4 bases; unmatched bases: 5. This CDR3 is 14 amino acids long.

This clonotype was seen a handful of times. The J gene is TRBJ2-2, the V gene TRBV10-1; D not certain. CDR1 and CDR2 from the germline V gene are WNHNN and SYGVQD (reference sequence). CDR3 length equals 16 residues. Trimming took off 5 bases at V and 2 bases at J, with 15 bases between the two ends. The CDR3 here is CASSPGTAQNTGELFF. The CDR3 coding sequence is TGCGCCAGCAGTCCGGGTACAGCTCAAAACACCGGGGAGCTGTTTTTT.

CDR3 region: CASSLDGTTEETQYF. CDR3 bases: TGCGCCAGCAGCTTGGACGGGACTACCGAAGAGACCCAGTACTTC. This chain links TRBV5-1 with TRBJ2-5; 7 bases are shared with TRBD2. The CDR3 has 15 residues. After removal of 0 bases from V and 3 bases from J, the junction contained 5 bases not matched to a gene. Germline CDR1 is SGHRS and CDR2 is YFSETQ. Filled out from reference TRBV5-1 and TRBJ2-5, the complete variable domain reads KAGVTQTPRYLIKTRGQQVTLSCSPISGHRSVSWYQQTPGQGLQFLFEYFSETQRNKGNFPGRFSGRQFSNSRSEMNVSTLELGDSALYLCASSLDGTTEETQYFGPGTRLLVL.

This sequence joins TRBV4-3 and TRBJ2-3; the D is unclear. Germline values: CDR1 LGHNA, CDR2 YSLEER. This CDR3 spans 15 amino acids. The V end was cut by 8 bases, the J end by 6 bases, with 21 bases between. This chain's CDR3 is CASGVDLDSIDTQYF. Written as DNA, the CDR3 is TGCGCCAGCGGGGTAGACCTGGATTCGATTGATACGCAGTATTTT.

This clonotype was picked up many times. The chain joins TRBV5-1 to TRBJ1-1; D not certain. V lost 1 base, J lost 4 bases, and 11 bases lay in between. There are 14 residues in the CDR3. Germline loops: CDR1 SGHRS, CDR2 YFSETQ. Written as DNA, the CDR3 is TGCGCCAGCAGCTTGACATTGGGTAGCACTGAAGCTTTCTTT. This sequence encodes CASSLTLGSTEAFF. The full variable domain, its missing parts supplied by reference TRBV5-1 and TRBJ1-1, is KAGVTQTPRYLIKTRGQQVTLSCSPISGHRSVSWYQQTPGQGLQFLFEYFSETQRNKGNFPGRFSGRQFSNSRSEMNVSTLELGDSALYLCASSLTLGSTEAFFGQGTRLTVV.

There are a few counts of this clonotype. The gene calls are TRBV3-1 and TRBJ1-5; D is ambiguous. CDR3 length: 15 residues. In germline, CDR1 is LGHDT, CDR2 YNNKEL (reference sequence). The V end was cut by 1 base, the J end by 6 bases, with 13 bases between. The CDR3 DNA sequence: TGTGCCAGCAGCCAAGGTCCCCAGGAGGGTCAGCCCCAGCATTTT. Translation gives CASSQGPQEGQPQHF.